A single sample is the source of the 32 T cell receptor beta chains below, sequenced in a study of regulatory T cells in long-lasting Graves disease. The TCR beta library used iRepertoire HTBI primers with Arm-PCR amplification of CDR3. TCRdb re-analysed the multiplex PCR reads in MiXCR, keeping a single row per CDR3 protein. Of around 460,000 distinct CDR3 sequences detected, about 22% appear once; the ten largest clones hold less than 15%. Time point specified: persistent/refractory GD, antithyroid drugs over 5 years with positive TRAb. RNA from PBMCs was the source of the TCR library. Sequenced material: peripheral blood mononuclear cells (PBMCs), taken when the disease was refractory, from a patient treated with antithyroid drugs. These receptors came from a female donor with Graves disease.

This clonotype came up a few times. The rearrangement uses TRBV13 and TRBJ2-7; the match to TRBD1 covers 8 bases. With 4 bases clipped from V and 2 bases from J, the junction kept 7 bases outside the gene matches. In germline, CDR1 is PRHDT, CDR2 FYEKMQ (reference sequence). The CDR3 loop spans 15 amino acids. For the CDR3, the DNA is TGTGCCAGCAGCTCTGGACAGGGAGGTCCCTACGAGCAGTACTTC. Its translation is CASSSGQGGPYEQYF.

At least ten counts were recorded for this clonotype. The genes are TRBV29-1 and TRBJ1-2, with D perhaps matching TRBD1 (5 bases). In germline, CDR1 is SQVTM, CDR2 ANQGSEA. CDR3 size: 15 residues. The germline V and J ends were trimmed by 4 bases and 0 bases, with 15 bases remaining between them. The CDR3, as DNA: TGCAGCGTTGCCGGGGCGGGGGTGGCTAACTATGGCTACACCTTC. Protein sequence: CSVAGAGVANYGYTF. Together with reference TRBV29-1 and TRBJ1-2, the CDR3 gives the full variable domain: SAVISQKPSRDICQRGTSLTIQCQVDSQVTMMFWYRQQPGQSLTLIATANQGSEATYESGFVIDKFPISRPNLTFSTLTVSNMSPEDSSIYLCSVAGAGVANYGYTFGSGTRLTVV.

The V and J genes are TRBV7-8 and TRBJ1-2; D call uncertain. There are 12 residues in the CDR3. CDR1 is SGHVS, CDR2 FQNEAQ, per germline. The ends were cut back, 4 bases at V and 14 bases at J, with 17 bases in the middle. The CDR3 DNA reads TGTGCCAGCAGCTCCGGCCCCGGCCGGGTTACCTTC. Its protein is CASSSGPGRVTF. The complete variable domain, with remaining parts taken from reference TRBV7-8 and TRBJ1-2, reads GAGVSQSPRYKVAKRGQDVALRCDPISGHVSLFWYQQALGQGPEFLTYFQNEAQLDKSGLPSDRFFAERPEGSVSTLKIQRTQQEDSAVYLCASSSGPGRVTFGSGTRLTVV.

This clonotype was counted between two and nine times. The V and J genes are TRBV15 and TRBJ1-5, with 7 bases fitting TRBD1. Germline lookup yields CDR1 LNHNV and CDR2 YYDKDF (reference sequence). V was pared by 6 bases and J by 8 bases, with 4 bases of the junction left unmatched. The CDR3 is made up of 12 amino acids. The DNA of the CDR3 is TGTGCCACCAGGGAGGGGGCCGAGCCCCAGCATTTT. Amino acids: CATREGAEPQHF.

This clonotype was found many times. The gene calls are TRBV6-2 or TRBV6-3 and TRBJ2-7, with 7 positions matching TRBD2. V lost 2 bases, J lost 2 bases, and 6 bases stayed unmatched. CDR3 size: 15 residues. Germline lookup yields CDR1 MNHEY and CDR2 SVGEGT. CDR3 protein: CASSYQLAATYEQYF. CDR3 nucleotide sequence: TGTGCCAGCAGTTACCAGCTAGCGGCCACCTACGAGCAGTACTTC.

The sample holds a few counts of this clonotype. The chain carries TRBV5-1 and TRBJ2-1, with TRBD2 matching 10 bases. With 7 bases clipped from V and 9 bases from J, the junction kept 13 bases outside the gene matches. Germline values: CDR1 SGHRS, CDR2 YFSETQ. This CDR3 region has 15 residues. CDR3 loop: CASRTSGRARGEQFF. The CDR3 nucleotides are TGCGCCAGCCGGACGAGCGGGAGGGCCCGGGGTGAGCAGTTCTTC.

The CDR3 DNA reads as TGTGCCGGGGTGGACAGGGTGGCCGGTTCACCCCTCCACTTT. Protein: CAGVDRVAGSPLHF. The chain couples TRBV30 to TRBJ1-6; 8 bases match TRBD1. Germline V CDR1 and CDR2: GTSNPN, SVGIG (reference sequence). This CDR3 has 14 amino acids. The V and J ends lost 8 bases and 9 bases, in that order; junction bases with no gene match: 12.

The CDR3 is CASRPDYPYEQYF. CDR3 DNA: TGTGCCAGCAGACCTGATTACCCCTACGAGCAGTACTTC. The chain couples TRBV6-2 or TRBV6-3 to TRBJ2-7; D unclear. The germline gives CDR1 MNHEY, CDR2 SVGEGT. CDR3 size: 13 residues. The V and J ends lost 6 bases and 2 bases respectively, with 11 bases between them.

This clonotype is a singleton in its sample. Since no conserved phenylalanine or tryptophan closes the CDR3, a read error is the likely cause. The chain recombines TRBV28 with TRBJ2-5; TRBD2 is a possible D gene (7 bases). Germline V gene data show CDR1 as MDHEN and CDR2 as SYDVKM. The V end was cut by 8 bases, the J end by 2 bases, with 12 bases between. The CDR3 is made up of 13 amino acids. CDR3: CASCEGGQETQYL. DNA for the CDR3: TGTGCCAGCTGCGAGGGGGGGCAAGAGACCCAGTACCTC.

As regards this clonotype: A clone one base away is much larger, so this may be a read error. The rearrangement links TRBV27 to TRBJ1-2; D not certain. Germline CDR1 reads MNHEY; CDR2 reads SMNVEV (reference sequence). The CDR3 runs 17 residues. The CDR3 DNA follows: TGTGCCGGCAGCCGATTATACGGTCGGGAGGAGCACCGCGGCTACACCTTC. Its protein product is CAGSRLYGREEHRGYTF.

This clonotype was seen a handful of times. A much larger clone differs by one base, so this may be a read error. V gene TRBV28 combines with J gene TRBJ2-7; weak D call: TRBD1 (6 bases). This CDR3 spans 14 amino acids. Germline-derived CDR1 and CDR2 are MDHEN and SYDVKM. As DNA, the CDR3 is TGTGCCAGCAGTTTTTTCGGCAGGGGTTACGAGCAGTGCTTC. This translates into CASSFFGRGYEQCF.

The rearrangement joins TRBV12-5 to TRBJ2-7; 10 positions agree with TRBD1. Germline V lookup: CDR1 LGHNT, CDR2 FRNRAP. The CDR3 is 18 residues long. V was pared by 9 bases and J by 3 bases, with 20 bases of the junction left unmatched. CDR3 amino acids: CASTIPPGQGPGFYEQYF. The DNA for the CDR3 is TGTGCTAGCACTATTCCACCGGGACAGGGGCCCGGATTCTACGAGCAGTACTTC.

This rearrangement joins TRBV5-1 to TRBJ1-1; D unclear. The CDR3 is 12 residues long. Trimming shortened V by 1 base and J by 8 bases, and 9 bases separated the two germline ends. CDR1 is SGHRS and CDR2 is YFSETQ in the germline V gene. This chain's CDR3 is CASSLFGREAFF. The CDR3 region has the DNA TGCGCCAGCAGCTTGTTCGGCAGGGAAGCTTTCTTT. Combining the CDR3 with reference TRBV5-1 and TRBJ1-1 gives the whole variable domain KAGVTQTPRYLIKTRGQQVTLSCSPISGHRSVSWYQQTPGQGLQFLFEYFSETQRNKGNFPGRFSGRQFSNSRSEMNVSTLELGDSALYLCASSLFGREAFFGQGTRLTVV.

The table lists this clonotype with many counts. The V and J genes are TRBV6-1 and TRBJ1-2; D uncertain. The germline gives CDR1 MNHNS, CDR2 SASEGT. This CDR3 comprises 17 residues. The V end lost 6 bases, the J end lost 4 bases, and 24 bases lay between the germline ends. CDR3 protein: CASRFAPFDKPSYGYTF. DNA for the CDR3: TGTGCCAGCAGATTCGCGCCCTTTGATAAACCATCCTATGGCTACACCTTC.

This clonotype was observed a few times. This chain joins TRBV11-2 and TRBJ1-1; tentatively, D is TRBD1 (5 bases). Germline CDR1 SGHAT, CDR2 FQNNGV. Between the trimmed V and J ends, which lost 1 base and 3 bases, there was a span of 12 bases. CDR3 length: 15 amino acids. CDR3 loop: CASSLAGAPDTEAFF. The CDR3 nucleotides are TGTGCCAGCAGCTTAGCCGGGGCCCCAGACACTGAAGCTTTCTTT. Variable domain in full (rest from reference TRBV11-2 and TRBJ1-1): EAGVAQSPRYKIIEKRQSVAFWCNPISGHATLYWYQQILGQGPKLLIQFQNNGVVDDSQLPKDRFSAERLKGVDSTLKIQPAKLEDSAVYLCASSLAGAPDTEAFFGQGTRLTVV.

The chain carries TRBV4-1 and TRBJ2-6; possible D gene TRBD2, 7 bases. This CDR3 comprises 17 residues. The germline CDR1 and CDR2 sequences are MGHRA and YSYEKL. Trimming shortened V by 3 bases and J by 2 bases, and 14 bases separated the two germline ends. The CDR3 nucleotides read TGCGCCAGCAGCCATCTGGGGGGGGGCCCTGGGGCCAACGTCCTGACTTTC. It encodes CASSHLGGGPGANVLTF.

This clonotype showed up just a few times. The genes are TRBV5-6 and TRBJ2-7; D tentatively fits TRBD1 or TRBD2 (5 bases each). CDR3 length: 13 residues. V lost 3 bases and J 6 bases, leaving 13 bases between the germline ends. Germline V gene data show CDR1 as SGHDT and CDR2 as YYEEEE. DNA for the CDR3: TGTGCCAGCAGCTCCTCATGGGGGAGCGAGCAGTACTTC. This encodes CASSSSWGSEQYF. The entire variable domain, with the rest obtained from reference TRBV5-6 and TRBJ2-7, is as follows: DAGVTQSPTHLIKTRGQQVTLRCSPKSGHDTVSWYQQALGQGPQFIFQYYEEEERQRGNFPDRFSGHQFPNYSSELNVNALLLGDSALYLCASSSSWGSEQYFGPGTRLTVT.

This clonotype was seen at least ten times. The rearrangement uses TRBV20-1 and TRBJ1-1; 8 bases fit TRBD1. J lost 6 bases, V lost 8 bases, and 8 bases had no gene match. Germline CDR1 and CDR2: DFQATT and SNEGSKA (reference sequence). The CDR3 runs 12 residues. The CDR3 nucleotides read TGCAGTACCGAGGGACAGGTAGCTGAAGCTTTCTTT. It is translated as CSTEGQVAEAFF.

The chain links TRBV29-1 to TRBJ2-5, with unresolved D. This CDR3 comprises 11 residues. Germline V gene lookup returns CDR1 SQVTM and CDR2 ANQGSEA. With 4 bases removed from V and 5 bases from J, the gap between germline ends came to 8 bases. CDR3 nucleotide sequence: TGCAGCGTTGGAGCTGGCGAGACCCAGTACTTC. Its protein is CSVGAGETQYF.

In the case of this clonotype: At one end, the junction sequence differs from germline, possibly due to a read error. The chain couples TRBV7-2 to TRBJ1-1, with a possible D match to TRBD1 (5 bases). The CDR3 extends over 10 amino acids. CDR1 and CDR2 from the germline V gene are SGHTA and FQGNSA. This chain's CDR3 is CASSDTRDAF. The CDR3 coding sequence is TGTGCCAGCAGTGACACCAGGGACGCCTTT.

On this clonotype itself: This sequence may be a read error, since a much larger clone differs from it by one base. V gene TRBV7-8 combines with J gene TRBJ2-5; D remains ambiguous. The CDR3 is 15 amino acids. CDR1 and CDR2 from the germline V gene are SGHVS and FQNEAQ. The CDR3 DNA reads TGTGCCGGCAGCGTACTCACAAGACATGCCGAGACCCAGTACTTC. This codes for CAGSVLTRHAETQYF.

This clonotype was seen many times. The chain employs TRBV20-1 and TRBJ2-5, with D possibly being TRBD2 (6 bases). CDR3 length: 13 amino acids. V gave up 5 bases and J gave up 4 bases, with 14 bases separating them. Germline V gene sequence: CDR1 DFQATT, CDR2 SNEGSKA (reference sequence). The DNA for the CDR3 is TGCAGTGCTGATTCGGGACTCGGAGAGACCCAGTACTTC. This translates into CSADSGLGETQYF.

This clonotype was recorded a few times. The rearrangement uses TRBV3-1 and TRBJ2-1; D unclear. The CDR3 extends over 13 amino acids. Deletions cut 6 bases from V and 5 bases from J, with 11 bases between. CDR1 is LGHDT and CDR2 is YNNKEL in the germline V gene (reference sequence). This CDR3 is CASSSTENNEQFF. The CDR3, as DNA: TGTGCCAGCAGTTCGACGGAGAACAATGAGCAGTTCTTC.

This clonotype occurred once. Being one base from a much bigger clone, this may be a read error. This chain joins TRBV20-1 and TRBJ2-5, with D unresolved. The CDR3 has 14 residues. From germline, CDR1 is DFQATT and CDR2 SNEGSKA (reference sequence). The V end lost 3 bases, the J end lost 1 base, and 12 bases lay between the germline ends. CDR3 in DNA: TGCAGTGCTAGCGAAACTAACGGCCAAGAGACCCAGTACTTC. It specifies CSASETNGQETQYF.

The chain joins TRBV30 to TRBJ2-5, with D hard to call. Trimming took off 2 bases at V and 2 bases at J, with 9 bases between the two ends. The CDR3 runs 13 residues. CDR1 and CDR2 (germline): GTSNPN, SVGIG (reference sequence). CDR3 bases: TGTGCCTGGAGTTTAACGGAACAAGAGACCCAGTACTTC. Encoded protein: CAWSLTEQETQYF.

This clonotype occurred a few times. This chain uses TRBV7-6 with TRBJ2-7; D uncertain. Germline V gene lookup returns CDR1 SGHVS and CDR2 FNYEAQ. The CDR3 runs to 14 residues. The V gene lost 8 bases and the J gene lost 8 bases, with 22 bases spanning the gap. The CDR3: CASPLRSPGDKQYF. The CDR3 DNA sequence: TGTGCCAGCCCCCTCAGGAGTCCGGGTGACAAGCAGTACTTC. Variable domain in full (rest from reference TRBV7-6 and TRBJ2-7): GAGVSQSPRYKVTKRGQDVALRCDPISGHVSLYWYRQALGQGPEFLTYFNYEAQQDKSGLPNDRFSAERPEGSISTLTIQRTEQRDSAMYRCASPLRSPGDKQYFGPGTRLTVT.

This clonotype was seen at least ten times. V usage is TRBV7-9 and J usage is TRBJ2-7, with 7 bases lining up with TRBD1. The V gene end was trimmed by 6 bases and the J gene end by 3 bases; junction bases not matched to a gene: 5. Germline assignment: CDR1 SEHNR and CDR2 FQNEAQ (reference sequence). This CDR3 is built from 13 residues. The CDR3 spells CASSDWDSYEQYF. As DNA, the CDR3 is TGTGCCAGCAGTGACTGGGACAGCTACGAGCAGTACTTC.

Only a few counts were recorded for this clonotype. This rearrangement joins TRBV7-9 to TRBJ2-5; 10 bases line up with TRBD1. Unmatched junction bases numbered 9, after V lost 4 bases and J lost 4 bases. CDR1 SEHNR and CDR2 FQNEAQ come from the germline V gene (reference sequence). This CDR3 has 16 residues. The CDR3 nucleotides are TGTGCCAGCAGCTCTACGGGACAGGGGTTTCGAGAGACCCAGTACTTC. Its protein is CASSSTGQGFRETQYF.

This chain's CDR3 is CASNPGGGSPLHF. The CDR3 nucleotides are TGTGCCAGCAATCCCGGCGGTGGTTCACCCCTCCACTTT. This chain joins TRBV12-3 or TRBV12-4 and TRBJ1-6; D gene ambiguous. The length of the CDR3 is 13 residues. V was trimmed by 7 bases and J by 9 bases, leaving 13 bases between them.

With respect to this clonotype: One end of the junction is discordant with germline, which a read error may explain. The chain has TRBV6-1 and TRBJ1-1; 9 nucleotides align to TRBD1. CDR1 and CDR2 (germline): MNHNS, SASEGT. The CDR3 is 15 residues long. The CDR3 DNA follows: TGTGCCAGCATGGACAGGGGAGCCATGAACACTGAAGCTTCCTTT. It yields the protein CASMDRGAMNTEASF.

This clonotype was detected only a few times. The rearrangement links TRBV18 to TRBJ1-6; no firm D call. CDR1 is KGHSH and CDR2 is LQKENI in the germline V gene. This CDR3 is built from 15 residues. V was cut by 0 bases and J by 8 bases, with 11 bases left in between. The CDR3 sequence: CASSPPSAMDSPLHF. In nucleotides, the CDR3 is TGTGCCAGCTCACCACCCTCAGCGATGGATTCACCCCTCCACTTT.

J is TRBJ2-2 and V is TRBV5-6; unclear D gene. The CDR3 spans 16 residues. Per the germline V gene, CDR1 is SGHDT and CDR2 is YYEEEE. The V end was cut by 2 bases, the J end by 4 bases, with 15 bases between. CDR3 nucleotide sequence: TGTGCCAGCAGCTTAACCGAAGGGTGGGCCACCGGGGAGCTGTTTTTT. Its translation: CASSLTEGWATGELFF. The full variable domain, with the rest looked up from reference TRBV5-6 and TRBJ2-2, is DAGVTQSPTHLIKTRGQQVTLRCSPKSGHDTVSWYQQALGQGPQFIFQYYEEEERQRGNFPDRFSGHQFPNYSSELNVNALLLGDSALYLCASSLTEGWATGELFFGEGSRLTVL.